This TCR beta chain was captured by sequencing in a study of blood T cell repertoires in COVID-19. Study overall: COVID-19 samples from acute and convalescent phases originated in the United States, Italy and Spain.

Germline CDR1 ENHRY, CDR2 SYGVKD. The V and J ends lost 6 bases and 0 bases, in that order; junction bases with no gene match: 11. The CDR3 sequence is 16 residues long. Original data processing: Researchers report that nucleated cell counts were estimated from reference gene primer amplification. Clones were sequenced by immunoSEQ multiplex PCR, and TCRdb holds only the in-frame ones, with some missing. Clone size and V and J calls were adopted from that table, with D and trimming inferred from the DNA. The top ten clones hold about 12% of a sample with roughly 300,000 clones, around 85% of them seen once.

The rearrangement links TRBV10-3 to TRBJ2-7; 7 bases are shared with TRBD2. The TCR was taken from a young woman with COVID-19, enrolled during active disease. The sequenced material came from peripheral blood. In DNA, the CDR3 is TGTGCCATCAGCTACTCAGTCGGGGGGAGCTCCTACGAGCAGTACTTC. Its translation is CAISYSVGGSSYEQYF.